These 13 T cell receptor beta chains were all obtained from the same sample, sequenced in a study of spatial heterogeneity in lung cancer. The antigens these receptors bind are not known. The study, taken as a whole, reports: Counts that tracked tumor mutation counts were those of expanded intratumoral alpha and beta TCRs.

TCRdb called the 5' RACE reads again in MiXCR, with one record for every CDR3 protein. The top ten clones hold around 24% of a sample with some 25,000 distinct CDR3 sequences, roughly 7.4% of them seen once. Indicated time point: sample taken at primary tumor resection. Sequenced material: lung tumor tissue, taken at surgery. The receptor set was obtained from a male donor with early-stage non-small cell lung cancer.

This clonotype occurred many times. V and J are TRBV5-4 and TRBJ2-3; 11 bases line up with TRBD2. The CDR3 consists of 18 residues. J was trimmed by 0 bases and V by 4 bases; bases with no gene match: 10. Germline CDR1 reads SGHNT; CDR2 reads YYREEE (reference sequence). The CDR3 sequence: CASSLRRTSGSSTDTQYF. DNA of the CDR3: TGTGCCAGCAGCCTCCGTCGGACTAGCGGGTCTAGCACAGATACGCAGTATTTT.

This clonotype was seen ten or more times. The genes are TRBV10-3 and TRBJ2-1; D might be TRBD2 (6 bases). The CDR3 loop spans 12 amino acids. CDR1 is ENHRY and CDR2 is SYGVKD in the germline V gene. V was pared by 1 base and J by 10 bases, with 8 bases between. This CDR3 is CAISEWGEEQFF. In nucleotides, the CDR3 is TGTGCCATCAGTGAGTGGGGGGAAGAGCAGTTCTTC.

This clonotype was seen ten or more times. This chain links TRBV5-4 with TRBJ2-5; D is possibly TRBD2 (5 bases). Germline lookup yields CDR1 SGHNT and CDR2 YYREEE (reference sequence). This CDR3 spans 13 amino acids. The V end lost 7 bases, the J end lost 5 bases, and 15 bases lay between the germline ends. The DNA of the CDR3 is TGTGCCAGCTCGCTCGCGGGTACGGAGACCCAGTACTTC. Protein: CASSLAGTETQYF. Using reference TRBV5-4 and TRBJ2-5 for the parts outside the CDR3, the full variable domain is ETGVTQSPTHLIKTRGQQVTLRCSSQSGHNTVSWYQQALGQGPQFIFQYYREEENGRGNFPPRFSGLQFPNYSSELNVNALELDDSALYLCASSLAGTETQYFGPGTRLLVL.

This clonotype appeared many times. The CDR3 sequence: CSARAGTGYEETQYF. CDR3 nucleotide sequence: TGCAGTGCTAGAGCGGGAACAGGGTATGAAGAGACCCAGTACTTC. This chain links TRBV20-1 with TRBJ2-5; D might be TRBD1 (6 bases). The CDR3 is 15 residues long. Trimming pared 1 base from V and 3 bases from J, leaving 15 bases between. Per germline, CDR1 DFQATT and CDR2 SNEGSKA (reference sequence).

This clonotype was detected ten times or more. The J gene is TRBJ2-1, the V gene TRBV29-1, with 9 bases matching TRBD1. Trimming took 4 bases from V and 8 from J; bases not matched to a gene: 15. CDR3 length equals 16 residues. Germline V gene lookup returns CDR1 SQVTM and CDR2 ANQGSEA. CDR3 nucleotide sequence: TGCAGCGTTGCAAAAGGAGCCGGGACAGGGTACGATGAGCAGTTCTTC. This codes for CSVAKGAGTGYDEQFF.

The sample holds many counts of this clonotype. This chain connects TRBV20-1 to TRBJ2-7; TRBD1 aligns across 12 bases. Trimming removed 5 bases from V and 6 bases from J; junction bases left unmatched: 8. Germline CDR1 reads DFQATT; CDR2 reads SNEGSKA (reference sequence). The CDR3 contains 14 residues. In DNA, the CDR3 is TGCAGTGCTGGGGGGACAGGGGGCGTGAGCGAGCAGTACTTC. As protein: CSAGGTGGVSEQYF.

This clonotype has ten or more counts. The chain combines TRBV20-1 with TRBJ1-1; a weak D match, TRBD1 (5 bases). The length of the CDR3 is 14 residues. V lost 8 bases and J lost 5, with 21 bases in between. Germline CDR1 DFQATT, CDR2 SNEGSKA (reference sequence). The CDR3 spells CSPIGGAQGTEAFF. CDR3 sequence (DNA): TGCAGTCCAATCGGCGGGGCGCAAGGAACTGAAGCTTTCTTT.

This clonotype was seen many times. V gene TRBV12-3 or TRBV12-4 combines with J gene TRBJ1-6; no firm D call. V was clipped by 3 bases and J by 3 bases, with 9 bases between them. CDR3 length: 15 amino acids. CDR3 residues: CASSFLPYYNSPLHF. The CDR3 region has the DNA TGTGCCAGCAGTTTCCTCCCTTACTATAATTCACCCCTCCACTTT.

This clonotype was detected many times. V gene TRBV4-3 combines with J gene TRBJ2-1, with 7 bases that match TRBD2. In germline, CDR1 is LGHNA, CDR2 YSLEER. The CDR3 sequence is 16 residues long. J lost 4 bases, V lost 0 bases, and 6 bases had no gene match. CDR3 amino acids: CASSQESGGGYNEQFF. Written as DNA, the CDR3 is TGCGCCAGCAGCCAAGAGAGTGGCGGGGGTTACAATGAGCAGTTCTTC.

This clonotype occurred many times. The chain combines TRBV14 with TRBJ2-1; no definite D call. Germline V gene sequence: CDR1 SGHDN, CDR2 FVKESK. V was shortened by 4 bases and J by 4 bases, with 11 bases between the two germline ends. The CDR3 totals 14 residues. The DNA of the CDR3 is TGTGCCAGCAGCCGCCAGCACGGTTACAATGAGCAGTTCTTC. Translation: CASSRQHGYNEQFF.

The rearrangement links TRBV20-1 to TRBJ2-7; 9 nucleotides line up with TRBD1. V lost 4 bases and J lost 4; bases outside the gene matches: 5. The CDR3 has 13 residues. Germline V gene sequence: CDR1 DFQATT, CDR2 SNEGSKA (reference sequence). CDR3 DNA sequence: TGCAGTGCTACATGGGACAGGGAGTACGAGCAGTACTTC. It yields the protein CSATWDREYEQYF.

In its sample, this clonotype was seen many times. The V and J genes are TRBV10-2 and TRBJ2-5, with a possible D match to TRBD2 (6 bases). The CDR3 totals 13 residues. The V and J ends lost 8 bases and 3 bases respectively, with 13 bases between them. Per the germline V gene, CDR1 is WSHSY and CDR2 is SAAADI. The CDR3 DNA is TGCGCCAGCGGCTCGACTAGAAAAGAGACCCAGTACTTC. Its translation: CASGSTRKETQYF.

This clonotype was seen many times. The V call is TRBV9, the J call TRBJ2-2; either TRBD1 or TRBD2 may supply D (5 bases each). The germline gives CDR1 SGDLS, CDR2 YYNGEE. This CDR3 comprises 15 residues. V was shortened by 4 bases and J by 6 bases, with 16 bases between the two germline ends. The CDR3 reads CASSTSDKRAGELFF. In DNA form, the CDR3 reads TGTGCCAGCAGCACCTCGGACAAGAGGGCCGGGGAGCTGTTTTTT.